This TCR beta chain was found in a study of Ad26.COV2.S vaccination and SARS-CoV-2 variants. This clone was counted only a few times. TCRdb's table, derived via immunoSEQ multiplex PCR, lists solely in-frame clones and lacks some. This repertoire shows fewer than 600,000 clones, nearly 90% found once; its top ten account for 1.7%. Specified treatment: some 19 received Ad26.COV2.S at low or high dose, single or two shots; a few received placebo; per-sample allocation not given. It was on day 63 after the first vaccine or placebo injection that samples were taken. The sample came from a Boston adult aged 18-55 years. Vaccine was an Ad26 vector expressing Wuhan-strain SARS-CoV-2 spike. This receptor was obtained from a person between 18 and 65 years old who received the Ad26.COV2.S COVID-19 vaccine or a placebo. The sample in question was peripheral blood, obtained in a trial of Ad26.COV2.S vaccine versus placebo.

CDR3 sequence: CASSQRRVEAFF. Written as DNA, the CDR3 is TGTGCCAGCAGTCAACGTAGGGTTGAAGCTTTCTTT. The V call is TRBV6-2 or TRBV6-3, the J call TRBJ1-1; D ambiguous. Trimming cost V 5 bases and J 7 bases, with 11 bases left between them. The CDR3 totals 12 residues. Per germline, CDR1 MNHEY and CDR2 SVGEGT.